This T cell receptor beta chain was captured in a study of shared clonotypes between healthy human individuals. With respect to this clone: The junction does not match germline at one end; this may be a read error.

Germline V gene data show CDR1 as SGHNT and CDR2 as YYREEE (reference sequence). This CDR3 is built from 16 residues. This table comes from immunoSEQ multiplex PCR, and its TCRdb copy is limited to in-frame clones, with some not included. The sample lists about 490,000 clones; 76% were seen once. The sequence came from a middle-aged woman in good health. Some clones in this sample may be carry-over from other donors' samples. Sequenced sample: PBMCs. This sequence joins TRBV5-4 and TRBJ2-2, with 7 bases lining up with TRBD1. In DNA form, the CDR3 reads TGTGCCAGCTACCGACATCAGGGGGAAAACACCGGGGAGCTGCTTTTT. Translation: CASYRHQGENTGELLF.